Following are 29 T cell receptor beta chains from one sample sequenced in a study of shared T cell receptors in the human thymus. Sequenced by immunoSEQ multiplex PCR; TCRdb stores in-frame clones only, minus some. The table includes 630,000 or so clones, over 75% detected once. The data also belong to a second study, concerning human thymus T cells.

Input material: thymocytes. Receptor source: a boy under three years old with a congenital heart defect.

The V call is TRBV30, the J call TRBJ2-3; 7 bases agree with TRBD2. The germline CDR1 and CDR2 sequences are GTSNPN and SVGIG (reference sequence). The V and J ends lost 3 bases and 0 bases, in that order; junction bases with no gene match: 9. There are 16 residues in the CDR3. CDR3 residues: CAWSSGRWGSTDTQYF. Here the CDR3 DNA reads TGTGCCTGGAGCTCCGGGAGGTGGGGGAGCACAGATACGCAGTATTTT.

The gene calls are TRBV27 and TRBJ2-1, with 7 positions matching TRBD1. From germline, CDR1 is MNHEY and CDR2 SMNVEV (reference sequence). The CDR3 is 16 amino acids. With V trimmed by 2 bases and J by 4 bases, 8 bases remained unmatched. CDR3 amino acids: CASSLTQGRIYNEQFF. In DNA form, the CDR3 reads TGTGCCAGCAGTTTAACACAGGGGCGGATTTACAATGAGCAGTTCTTC.

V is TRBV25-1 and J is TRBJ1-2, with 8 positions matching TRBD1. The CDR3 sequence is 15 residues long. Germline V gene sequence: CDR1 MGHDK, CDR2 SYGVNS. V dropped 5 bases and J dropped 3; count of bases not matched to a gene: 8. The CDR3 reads CASSYTTGAYYGYTF. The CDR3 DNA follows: TGTGCCAGCAGTTACACGACAGGGGCGTACTATGGCTACACCTTC.

The CDR3 nucleotides read TGTGCCAGCTCACCATCCTCGAGCTCCTACAATGAGCAGTTCTTC. It translates to CASSPSSSSYNEQFF. The chain links TRBV18 to TRBJ2-1; D is ambiguous. The germline V gene has CDR1 KGHSH and CDR2 LQKENI. V was pared by 2 bases and J by 0 bases, with 8 bases between. This CDR3 region has 15 residues.

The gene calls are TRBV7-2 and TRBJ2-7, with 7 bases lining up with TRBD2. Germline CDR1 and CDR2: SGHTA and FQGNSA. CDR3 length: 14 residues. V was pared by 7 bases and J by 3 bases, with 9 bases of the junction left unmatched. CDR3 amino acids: CASTLHPGGYEQYF. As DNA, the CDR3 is TGTGCCAGCACCCTGCACCCGGGGGGCTACGAGCAGTACTTC.

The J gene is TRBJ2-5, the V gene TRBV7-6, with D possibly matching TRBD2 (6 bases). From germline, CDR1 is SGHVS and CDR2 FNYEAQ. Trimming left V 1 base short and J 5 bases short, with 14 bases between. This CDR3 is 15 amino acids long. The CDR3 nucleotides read TGTGCCAGCAGCTTAGTGTCCGGGAGCCCGGAGACCCAGTACTTC. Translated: CASSLVSGSPETQYF.

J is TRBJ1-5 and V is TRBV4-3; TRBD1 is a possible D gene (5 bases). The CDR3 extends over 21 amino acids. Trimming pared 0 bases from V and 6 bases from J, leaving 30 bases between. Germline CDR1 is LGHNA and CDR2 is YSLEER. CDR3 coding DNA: TGCGCCAGCAGCCAAGATAAAGTGGTACTTATTGGGGGGAAGGTTGTTCAGCCCCAGCATTTT. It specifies CASSQDKVVLIGGKVVQPQHF.

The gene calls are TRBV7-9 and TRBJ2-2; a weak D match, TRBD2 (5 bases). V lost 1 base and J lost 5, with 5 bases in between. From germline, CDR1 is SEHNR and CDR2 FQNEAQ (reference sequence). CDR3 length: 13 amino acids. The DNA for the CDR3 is TGTGCCAGCAGCTTAGAGCGGACCGGGGAGCTGTTTTTT. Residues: CASSLERTGELFF.

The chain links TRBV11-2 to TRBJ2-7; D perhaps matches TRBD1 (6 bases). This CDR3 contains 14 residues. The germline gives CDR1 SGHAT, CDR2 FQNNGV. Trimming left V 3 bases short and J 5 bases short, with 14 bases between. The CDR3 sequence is CASSLGRGSHEQYF. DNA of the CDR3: TGTGCCAGCAGCTTGGGCAGGGGATCCCACGAGCAGTACTTC.

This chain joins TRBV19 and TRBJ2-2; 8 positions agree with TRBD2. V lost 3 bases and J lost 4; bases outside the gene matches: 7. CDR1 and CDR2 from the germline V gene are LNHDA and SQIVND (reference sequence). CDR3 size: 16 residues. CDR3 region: CASSMIREGLTGELFF. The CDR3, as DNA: TGTGCCAGTAGTATGATCCGGGAGGGTCTCACCGGGGAGCTGTTTTTT.

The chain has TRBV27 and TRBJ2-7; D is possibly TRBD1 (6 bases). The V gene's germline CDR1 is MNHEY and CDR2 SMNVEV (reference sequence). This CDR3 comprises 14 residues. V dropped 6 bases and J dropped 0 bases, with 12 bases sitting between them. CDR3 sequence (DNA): TGTGCCAGCAGACCAAGGGGGAGCTCCTACGAGCAGTACTTC. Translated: CASRPRGSSYEQYF.

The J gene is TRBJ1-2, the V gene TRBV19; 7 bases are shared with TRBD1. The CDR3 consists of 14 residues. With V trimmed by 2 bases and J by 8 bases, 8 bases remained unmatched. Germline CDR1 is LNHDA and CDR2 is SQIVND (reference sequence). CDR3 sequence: CASSIPPTGRGYTF. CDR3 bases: TGTGCCAGTAGTATACCACCGACAGGGCGAGGCTACACCTTC.

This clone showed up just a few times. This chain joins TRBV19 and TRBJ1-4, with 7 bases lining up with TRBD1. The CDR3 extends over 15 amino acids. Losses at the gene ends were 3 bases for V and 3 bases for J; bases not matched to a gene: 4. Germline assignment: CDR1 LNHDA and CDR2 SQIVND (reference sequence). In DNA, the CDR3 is TGTGCCAGTAGTATTACCGGGACAGCTAATGAAAAACTGTTTTTT. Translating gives CASSITGTANEKLFF.

This CDR3 reads CASSPFTGELFF. CDR3 sequence (DNA): TGCGCCAGCAGCCCCTTCACCGGGGAGCTGTTTTTT. The V gene is TRBV5-1, the J gene TRBJ2-2; D is undetermined. V lost 4 bases to trimming and J lost 4 bases, with 5 bases between them. Germline CDR1 reads SGHRS; CDR2 reads YFSETQ. This CDR3 comprises 12 residues.

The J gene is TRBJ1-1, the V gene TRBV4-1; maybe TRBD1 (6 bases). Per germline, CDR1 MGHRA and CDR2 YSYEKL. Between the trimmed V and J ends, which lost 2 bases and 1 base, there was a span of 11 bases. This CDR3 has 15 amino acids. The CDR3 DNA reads TGCGCCAGCAGCCAAACTGTGGACAGGAACACTGAAGCTTTCTTT. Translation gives CASSQTVDRNTEAFF.

CDR3: CASKGQGDQPQHF. In DNA, the CDR3 is TGTGCCAGCAAGGGACAGGGGGACCAGCCCCAGCATTTT. The genes are TRBV11-3 and TRBJ1-5; 11 positions agree with TRBD1. CDR3 size: 13 residues. In germline, CDR1 is SGHNT, CDR2 YENEEA. J lost 7 bases, V lost 7 bases, and 3 bases had no gene match.

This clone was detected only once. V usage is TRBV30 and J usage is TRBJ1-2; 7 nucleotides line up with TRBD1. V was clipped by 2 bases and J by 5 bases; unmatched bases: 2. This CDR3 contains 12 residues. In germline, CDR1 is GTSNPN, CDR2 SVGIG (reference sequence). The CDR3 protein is CAWSPGGYGYTF. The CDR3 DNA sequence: TGTGCCTGGAGTCCAGGGGGATATGGCTACACCTTC.

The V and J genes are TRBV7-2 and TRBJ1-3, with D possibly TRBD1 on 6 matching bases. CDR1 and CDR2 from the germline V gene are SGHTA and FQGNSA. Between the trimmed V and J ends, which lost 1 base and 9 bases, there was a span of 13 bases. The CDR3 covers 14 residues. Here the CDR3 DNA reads TGTGCCAGCAGCTTAGATCGAACAGGGATCACCATATATTTT. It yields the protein CASSLDRTGITIYF.

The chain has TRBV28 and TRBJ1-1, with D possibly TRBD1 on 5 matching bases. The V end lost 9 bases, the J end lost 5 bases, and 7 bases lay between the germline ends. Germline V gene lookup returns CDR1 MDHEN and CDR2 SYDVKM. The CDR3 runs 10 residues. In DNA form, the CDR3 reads TGTGCCAGGGGGGGGACTGAAGCTTTCTTT. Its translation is CARGGTEAFF.

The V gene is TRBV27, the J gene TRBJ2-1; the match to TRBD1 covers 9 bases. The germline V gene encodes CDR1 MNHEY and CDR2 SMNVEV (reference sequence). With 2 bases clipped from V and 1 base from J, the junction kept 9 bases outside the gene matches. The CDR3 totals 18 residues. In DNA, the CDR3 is TGTGCCAGCAGTTTAAACGCCCTCGGACAGGGGTCCTACAATGAGCAGTTCTTC. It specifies CASSLNALGQGSYNEQFF.

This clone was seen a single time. The CDR3 nucleotides read TGTGCTAGTGGTTTGCCAACCGGTCCCGCGAAGCATCAGCCCCAGCATTTT. Translated: CASGLPTGPAKHQPQHF. This chain links TRBV12-5 with TRBJ1-5; no definite D call. This CDR3 has 17 amino acids. The germline V gene has CDR1 LGHNT and CDR2 FRNRAP. Trimming removed 2 bases at V and 5 bases at J, with 19 bases between.

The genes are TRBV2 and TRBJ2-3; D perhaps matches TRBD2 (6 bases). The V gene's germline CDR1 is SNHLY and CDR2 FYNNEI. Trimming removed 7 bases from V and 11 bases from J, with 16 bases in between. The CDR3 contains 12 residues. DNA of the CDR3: TGTGCCAGCACGCGGGGCCCTATAGGGCAGTATTTT. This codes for CASTRGPIGQYF. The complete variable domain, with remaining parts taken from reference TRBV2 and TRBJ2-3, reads EPEVTQTPSHQVTQMGQEVILRCVPISNHLYFYWYRQILGQKVEFLVSFYNNEISEKSEIFDDQFSVERPDGSNFTLKIRSTKLEDSAMYFCASTRGPIGQYFGPGTRLTVL.

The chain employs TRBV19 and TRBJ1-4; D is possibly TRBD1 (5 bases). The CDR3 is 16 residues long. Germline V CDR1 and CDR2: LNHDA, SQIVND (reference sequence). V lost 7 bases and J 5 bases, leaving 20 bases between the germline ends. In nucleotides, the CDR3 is TGTGCCAGTACCCAAGGACAAGAGGCCTCGAATGAAAAACTGTTTTTT. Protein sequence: CASTQGQEASNEKLFF.

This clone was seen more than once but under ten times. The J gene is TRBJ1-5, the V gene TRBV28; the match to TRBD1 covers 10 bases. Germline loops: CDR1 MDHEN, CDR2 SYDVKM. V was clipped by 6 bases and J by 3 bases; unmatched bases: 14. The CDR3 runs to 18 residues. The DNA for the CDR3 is TGTGCCAGCAGCCCCTACCCGGGACAGGGGCTGGACAATCAGCCCCAGCATTTT. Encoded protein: CASSPYPGQGLDNQPQHF.

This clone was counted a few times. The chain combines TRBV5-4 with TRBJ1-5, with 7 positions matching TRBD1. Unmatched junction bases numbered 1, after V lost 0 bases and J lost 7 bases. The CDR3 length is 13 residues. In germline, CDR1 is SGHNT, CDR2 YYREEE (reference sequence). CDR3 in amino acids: CASSLGTGQPQHF. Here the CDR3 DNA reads TGTGCCAGCAGCTTGGGGACAGGACAGCCCCAGCATTTT.

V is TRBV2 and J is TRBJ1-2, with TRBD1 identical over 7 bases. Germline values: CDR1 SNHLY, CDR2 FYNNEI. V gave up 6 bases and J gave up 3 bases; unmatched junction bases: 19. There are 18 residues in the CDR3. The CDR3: CASSALTLRDRSDYGYTF. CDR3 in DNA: TGTGCCAGCAGCGCACTAACCCTCCGGGACAGATCCGACTATGGCTACACCTTC. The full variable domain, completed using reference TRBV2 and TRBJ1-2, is EPEVTQTPSHQVTQMGQEVILRCVPISNHLYFYWYRQILGQKVEFLVSFYNNEISEKSEIFDDQFSVERPDGSNFTLKIRSTKLEDSAMYFCASSALTLRDRSDYGYTFGSGTRLTVV.

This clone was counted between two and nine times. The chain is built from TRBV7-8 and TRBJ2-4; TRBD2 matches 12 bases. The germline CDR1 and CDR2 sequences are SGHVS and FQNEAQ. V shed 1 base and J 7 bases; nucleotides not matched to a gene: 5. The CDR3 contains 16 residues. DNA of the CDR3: TGTGCCAGCAGCTTAGAAACTAGCGGGAGGTTGAACATTCAGTACTTC. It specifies CASSLETSGRLNIQYF.

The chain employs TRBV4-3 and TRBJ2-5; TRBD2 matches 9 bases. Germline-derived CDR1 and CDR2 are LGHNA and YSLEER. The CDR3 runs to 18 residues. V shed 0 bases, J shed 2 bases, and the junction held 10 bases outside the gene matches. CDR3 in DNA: TGCGCCAGCAGCCAAGATATAACTAGCGGGCGCCTACAAGAGACCCAGTACTTC. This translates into CASSQDITSGRLQETQYF.

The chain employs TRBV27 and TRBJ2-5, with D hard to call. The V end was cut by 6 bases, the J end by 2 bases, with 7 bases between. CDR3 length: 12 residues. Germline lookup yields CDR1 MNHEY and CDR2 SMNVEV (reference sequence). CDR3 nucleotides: TGTGCCAGCAGGTCCAGGCAAGAGACCCAGTACTTC. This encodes CASRSRQETQYF.